What follows describes a single TCR beta chain. Original analysis: Cell counts per sample came from amplifying reference gene primers. Libraries were prepared by immunoSEQ multiplex PCR; TCRdb keeps only in-frame clonotypes and omits some of them. The DNA gave D and trimming, while V, J and clone size come from that table. The sample has about 190,000 clones; roughly 88% are singletons. These data originate in a study of blood T cell repertoires in COVID-19. Across the whole study: Some COVID-19 samples were acute and others convalescent; all came from the United States, Italy and Spain.

Trimming left V 4 bases short and J 6 bases short, with 16 bases between. This CDR3 has 14 residues. In germline, CDR1 is SQVTM, CDR2 ANQGSEA. This TCR derives from a woman aged 25-40 years with acute or convalescent COVID-19. The V and J genes are TRBV29-1 and TRBJ1-5; D is unclear. Sample: peripheral blood. The CDR3 DNA reads as TGCAGCGTTGGGGAGACCCAGTACGGTCAGCCCCAGCATTTT. As protein: CSVGETQYGQPQHF. Based on the CDR3 plus reference TRBV29-1 and TRBJ1-5, the full variable domain is SAVISQKPSRDICQRGTSLTIQCQVDSQVTMMFWYRQQPGQSLTLIATANQGSEATYESGFVIDKFPISRPNLTFSTLTVSNMSPEDSSIYLCSVGETQYGQPQHFGDGTRLSIL.